The source of this T cell receptor (beta chain) is a study of neurological immune-mediated disorders. Germline V gene lookup returns CDR1 LNHNV and CDR2 YYDKDF (reference sequence). The CDR3 has 12 amino acids. V was clipped by 3 bases and J by 4 bases, with 4 bases between them. TCRdb reprocessed the 5' RACE reads via MiXCR and lists one record per CDR3 protein. The profile covers some 60,000 distinct CDR3 sequences, with 3% to 4% appearing a single time and under 2.5% taken by the ten largest. Study conclusions and caveats: One related-CDR3 cluster, identified by phylogenetic grouping, held the repertoires of 18 of 34 multiple sclerosis patients and was a possible signature.

This clonotype was counted many times. Its antigen is not known. The specimen sequenced was PBMCs. The TCR comes from a woman in her fifties or sixties with multiple sclerosis. The rearrangement joins TRBV15 to TRBJ2-1, with D unclear. The DNA for the CDR3 is TGTGCCACCAGCAGCCAGTACAATGAGCAGTTCTTC. This translates into CATSSQYNEQFF.